This is a list of T cell receptor beta chains from one sample in a study of blood T cell repertoires in COVID-19. The assay was immunoSEQ multiplex PCR, and TCRdb's table has in-frame clones only and misses some. This table holds about 230,000 clones, about nine tenths found once. The sequenced sample consisted of peripheral blood. The receptors come from a woman aged 55-70 years with acute or convalescent COVID-19. CDR3s include the opening cysteine and the closing phenylalanine or tryptophan. Each record gives: V gene, J gene, clone size, D gene, CDR3 protein, CDR3 DNA. A D gene is named only where the DNA matches it firmly. A clone size is listed for some rows: how often the clone was seen (once, few, many), or a class if it is expanded.

>TRBV7-2|TRBJ1-2|NA|NA
CASSLRSGGGYTF
TGTGCCAGCAGCTTAAGGTCAGGTGGTGGCTACACCTTC
>TRBV29-1|TRBJ2-2|NA|NA
CSARTLLTGELFF
TGCAGCGCCCGGACACTCCTCACCGGGGAGCTGTTTTTT
>TRBV10-2|TRBJ1-2|NA|TRBD1
CASSPWDSNYGYTF
TGCGCCAGCAGTCCGTGGGACAGTAACTATGGCTACACCTTC
>TRBV10-3|TRBJ1-6|NA|NA
CAISLQAYNSPLHF
TGTGCCATCAGCCTACAGGCGTATAATTCACCCCTCCACTTT
>TRBV18|TRBJ1-5|NA|NA
CASSKSREGAFGNQPQHF
TGTGCCAGCTCCAAGTCCCGGGAAGGAGCTTTTGGAAATCAGCCCCAGCATTTT
>TRBV6-5|TRBJ1-2|NA|NA
CASSQPGEGYTF
TGTGCCAGCAGTCAGCCAGGGGAGGGCTACACCTTC
>TRBV28|TRBJ1-5|NA|NA
CASRIRNSNQPQHF
TGTGCCAGCAGGATCAGAAATAGCAATCAGCCCCAGCATTTT
>TRBV19|TRBJ1-3|NA|TRBD1
CASRDRGSGNTIYF
TGTGCCAGTAGGGACAGGGGCTCTGGAAACACCATATATTTT
>TRBV10-3|TRBJ2-5|NA|NA
CATGGGARPGETQYF
TGTGCCACCGGTGGAGGGGCGCGACCAGGGGAGACCCAGTACTTC
>TRBV19|TRBJ2-1|NA|TRBD2
CASNEFSGGVWEQFF
TGTGCCAGTAATGAATTTAGCGGGGGGGTATGGGAGCAGTTCTTC
>TRBV19|TRBJ2-2|NA|TRBD1
CASSINQDRGRVGELFF
TGTGCCAGTAGTATTAATCAGGACAGGGGGCGAGTCGGGGAGCTGTTTTTT
>TRBV18|TRBJ1-5|NA|TRBD1
CASSPNTGGNQPQHF
TGTGCCAGCTCCCCCAACACAGGGGGCAATCAGCCCCAGCATTTT
>TRBV2|TRBJ2-3|once|NA
CASSEVLQSTDTQYF
TGTGCCAGCAGTGAAGTGTTACAGAGCACAGATACGCAGTATTTT
>TRBV5-8|TRBJ1-2|NA|NA
CASSPPGDWYLLNYGYTF
TGTGCCAGCAGCCCGCCAGGGGATTGGTATCTCCTTAACTATGGCTACACCTTC
>TRBV2|TRBJ2-1|NA|TRBD2
CASSATPRGGLFNEQFF
TGTGCCAGCAGTGCGACACCTCGGGGGGGACTATTTAATGAGCAGTTCTTC
>TRBV24-1|TRBJ1-5|NA|TRBD1
CATSDQSDRASNQPQHF
TGTGCCACCAGTGACCAAAGCGACAGGGCGAGCAATCAGCCCCAGCATTTT
>TRBV7-2|TRBJ1-2|NA|TRBD1
CAVSERTGDSGYTF
TGTGCCGTGTCTGAAAGGACAGGGGATAGTGGCTACACCTTC
>TRBV15|TRBJ1-3|NA|NA
CATSRSGGTGNTIYF
TGTGCCACCAGCAGGTCCGGAGGTACTGGAAACACCATATATTTT
>TRBV7-9|TRBJ2-5|once|TRBD2
CASSLAGLPQETQYF
TGTGCCAGCAGCTTAGCGGGACTACCCCAGGAGACCCAGTACTTC
>TRBV9|TRBJ1-5|once|TRBD1
CASSETGTGEVRPQHF
TGTGCCAGCAGCGAGACCGGGACAGGGGAGGTTCGGCCCCAGCATTTT
>TRBV6-5|TRBJ1-1|NA|NA
CASSYRAEAFF
TGTGCCAGCAGTTATCGGGCTGAAGCTTTCTTT
>TRBV19|TRBJ2-1|NA|TRBD2
CASSIGLAGGFSYNEQFF
TGTGCCAGTAGTATAGGACTAGCGGGAGGGTTCTCCTACAATGAGCAGTTCTTC
>TRBV7-2|TRBJ2-3|NA|TRBD2
CASTSWMLAGTDTQYF
TGTGCCAGCACCTCTTGGATGCTAGCGGGCACAGATACGCAGTATTTT
>TRBV19|TRBJ2-1|NA|NA
CASKLGESRVSEQFF
TGTGCCAGCAAACTTGGGGAGTCGAGGGTTAGTGAGCAGTTCTTC
>TRBV25-1|TRBJ1-2|once|NA
CASSDDRNYGYTF
TGTGCCAGCAGCGACGACAGAAACTATGGCTACACCTTC
>TRBV4-1|TRBJ2-3|NA|TRBD2
CASSLNGGAGITDTQYF
TGCGCCAGCAGCTTAAACGGGGGGGCCGGGATCACAGATACGCAGTATTTT
>TRBV3-1/TRBV3-2|TRBJ1-1|few|NA
CASRGGTEAFF
TGTGCCAGCAGGGGAGGCACTGAAGCTTTCTTT
>TRBV6-5|TRBJ1-5|NA|NA
CASSPDSTNQPQHF
TGTGCCAGCAGCCCGGACAGCACTAATCAGCCCCAGCATTTT